The 16 T cell receptor beta chains below come from one sample, sequenced in a study of blood T cell repertoires in COVID-19. Profiling relied on immunoSEQ multiplex PCR, and the TCRdb table lists in-frame clones only, not all of them. The sample consists of around 160,000 clones, 81% of them appearing once. The sample consisted of peripheral blood. These receptors originate from a human donor with acute or convalescent COVID-19. The donor label of this sample is uncertain.

V gene TRBV7-9 combines with J gene TRBJ2-7, with a possible D match to TRBD2 (5 bases). CDR1 and CDR2 from the germline V gene are SEHNR and FQNEAQ (reference sequence). With 1 base removed from V and 4 bases from J, the gap between germline ends came to 14 bases. CDR3 size: 15 residues. Here the CDR3 DNA reads TGTGCCAGCAGCTTAGAACGGGATGCGTGGTACGAGCAGTACGTC. Encoded protein: CASSLERDAWYEQYV.

The J gene is TRBJ1-3, the V gene TRBV11-2, with D hard to call. V was shortened by 5 bases and J by 7 bases, with 9 bases between the two germline ends. This CDR3 comprises 12 residues. CDR1 is SGHAT and CDR2 is FQNNGV in the germline V gene. The CDR3 region is CASSGGRNTIYF. In nucleotides, the CDR3 is TGTGCCAGCAGCGGTGGGAGGAACACCATATATTTT.

The rearrangement joins TRBV11-2 to TRBJ2-5, with D perhaps matching TRBD2 (6 bases). Germline CDR1 reads SGHAT; CDR2 reads FQNNGV. Trimming took 5 bases from V and 4 from J, leaving 11 bases between them. The CDR3 sequence is 13 residues long. CDR3 in amino acids: CASSPGLRETQYF. The CDR3 DNA sequence: TGTGCCAGCAGCCCGGGACTCCGAGAGACCCAGTACTTC.

The rearrangement links TRBV6-6 to TRBJ1-1, with unresolved D. The V gene's germline CDR1 is MNHNY and CDR2 SVGAGI (reference sequence). The CDR3 consists of 12 residues. V lost 5 bases and J lost 7, with 11 bases in between. The DNA for the CDR3 is TGTGCCAGCAGTAACACAGCATATGAAGCTTTCTTT. Translated, it gives CASSNTAYEAFF.

The genes are TRBV11-1 and TRBJ2-5; no clear D gene. This CDR3 region has 13 residues. Trimming left V 8 bases short and J 5 bases short, with 15 bases between. The V gene's germline CDR1 is SGHAT and CDR2 FQDESV (reference sequence). CDR3 sequence (DNA): TGTGCCAGCCGCGGTCCTCTAAGGGAGACCCAGTACTTC. This gives the protein CASRGPLRETQYF.

This chain joins TRBV4-1 and TRBJ2-3; no firm D call. The CDR3 spans 17 residues. V dropped 2 bases and J dropped 0 bases, with 15 bases sitting between them. The germline gives CDR1 MGHRA, CDR2 YSYEKL. CDR3 bases: TGCGCCAGCAGCCAATTGGCCCCTAGTGCTAGCACAGATACGCAGTATTTT. Its translation: CASSQLAPSASTDTQYF.

V gene TRBV18 combines with J gene TRBJ1-6; D is uncertain. Trimming pared 5 bases from V and 6 bases from J, leaving 14 bases between. Germline CDR1 reads KGHSH; CDR2 reads LQKENI. The CDR3 covers 15 residues. The CDR3 bases are TGTGCCAGCTCATCATCTCGAGAGGGTAATTCACCCCTCCACTTT. It yields the protein CASSSSREGNSPLHF.

The table lists this clone with a count of one. The chain combines TRBV12-3 or TRBV12-4 with TRBJ1-2; 10 positions agree with TRBD1. Germline trimming cut 6 bases from V and 7 bases from J; bases unmatched to any gene: 5. The CDR3 consists of 13 residues. The CDR3 DNA sequence: TGTGCCAGCAGCTCCGGACAGGGGGGTGGCTACACCTTC. It translates to CASSSGQGGGYTF.

The chain joins TRBV12-5 to TRBJ2-3; 8 bases agree with TRBD1. The CDR3 runs 14 residues. V lost 6 bases to trimming and J lost 0 bases; unmatched junction nucleotides: 2. Germline assignment: CDR1 LGHNT and CDR2 FRNRAP. The CDR3: CASGRTGSTDTQYF. In nucleotides, the CDR3 is TGTGCTAGTGGCCGGACAGGGAGCACAGATACGCAGTATTTT.

The chain has TRBV4-2 and TRBJ2-5; the match to TRBD2 covers 12 bases. The V gene's germline CDR1 is LGHNA and CDR2 YNFKEQ. The CDR3 contains 17 residues. J lost 4 bases, V lost 2 bases, and 8 bases had no gene match. The CDR3 is CASSQTASGGAGETQYF. The CDR3 DNA follows: TGTGCCAGCAGCCAAACGGCTAGCGGGGGGGCGGGAGAGACCCAGTACTTC.

The chain recombines TRBV25-1 with TRBJ2-1; D gene unclear. From germline, CDR1 is MGHDK and CDR2 SYGVNS. Trimming left V 5 bases short and J 7 bases short, with 15 bases between. The CDR3 is made up of 14 amino acids. Here the CDR3 reads CASSHVDRGNEQFF. The CDR3 nucleotides read TGTGCCAGCAGTCATGTGGATCGAGGAAATGAGCAGTTCTTC.

The count of this clone is one. The rearrangement links TRBV9 to TRBJ2-7; D may be TRBD2 (5 bases). The CDR3 runs to 14 residues. Trimming stripped 0 bases from V and 3 bases from J, with 10 bases between. Germline V lookup: CDR1 SGDLS, CDR2 YYNGEE. The DNA of the CDR3 is TGTGCCAGCAGCGTAGGCGGGTCTGACTACGAGCAGTACTTC. Its protein is CASSVGGSDYEQYF. Looking up the rest from reference TRBV9 and TRBJ2-7 gives the full variable domain: DSGVTQTPKHLITATGQRVTLRCSPRSGDLSVYWYQQSLDQGLQFLIQYYNGEERAKGNILERFSAQQFPDLHSELNLSSLELGDSALYFCASSVGGSDYEQYFGPGTRLTVT.

CDR3 coding DNA: TGTGCCAGCTCACCGCTCAAGGGGGTCCCACCGCTAAACTATGGCTACACCTTC. Translating gives CASSPLKGVPPLNYGYTF. The genes are TRBV18 and TRBJ1-2; tentatively, D is TRBD1 (6 bases). CDR1 and CDR2 from the germline V gene are KGHSH and LQKENI. Trimming left V 3 bases short and J 2 bases short, with 22 bases between. The CDR3 is 18 residues long.

DNA of the CDR3: TGTGCCAGCAGCCGGGGGGATGTTGGCTACACCTTC. It translates to CASSRGDVGYTF. The chain uses TRBV7-9 and TRBJ1-2, with TRBD1 as a possible D gene (5 bases). V was trimmed by 5 bases and J by 7 bases, leaving 11 bases between them. Germline-derived CDR1 and CDR2 are SEHNR and FQNEAQ (reference sequence). The length of the CDR3 is 12 residues.

The chain recombines TRBV11-2 with TRBJ1-1; no firm D call. The CDR3 consists of 14 residues. The germline gives CDR1 SGHAT, CDR2 FQNNGV. V gave up 0 bases and J gave up 8 bases, with 13 bases separating them. The CDR3 spells CASSLDQWLREAFF. DNA for the CDR3: TGTGCCAGCAGCTTAGATCAATGGTTGCGGGAAGCTTTCTTT.

The chain carries TRBV12-3 or TRBV12-4 and TRBJ1-1; possibly TRBD1 for D (5 bases). Deletions cut 3 bases from V and 4 bases from J, with 9 bases between. CDR3 length: 13 residues. CDR3 sequence (DNA): TGTGCCAGCAGTTTGGGGGGAAGCACTGAAGCTTTCTTT. This encodes CASSLGGSTEAFF.